Listed here is a single T cell receptor (beta chain). The target antigen is unknown. The record originates from a study of shared clonotypes between healthy human individuals. The CDR3 totals 17 residues. With V trimmed by 2 bases and J by 0 bases, 9 bases remained unmatched. Germline V gene sequence: CDR1 SGHVS, CDR2 FQNEAQ. The assay was immunoSEQ multiplex PCR, and TCRdb's table has in-frame clones only and misses some. Of millions of clones in the sample, around 90% were seen once. Overall study findings and caveats: Measured sharing among donors was expected to vary with sequencing depth.

The receptor was isolated from a man aged 18 to 29 in good health. The V gene is TRBV7-8, the J gene TRBJ1-2; 7 bases line up with TRBD1. What was sequenced was naive CD4+ T cells sorted from blood. Noted subset: CD45RA+ positively selected. For the CDR3, the DNA is TGTGCCAGCAGCTTACGCCCCGGGACAGACTCTAACTATGGCTACACCTTC. It specifies CASSLRPGTDSNYGYTF.